These T cell receptor beta chains were read from a single sample in a study of CD8 T cells in Susac syndrome. MiXCR was run by TCRdb on the immunoSEQ multiplex PCR reads, yielding one entry per CDR3 protein. In the table there are under 90,000 distinct CDR3 sequences, roughly 94% of which are singletons. Sequencing was carried out using CD8+ T cells from PBMCs. The receptors derive from a human donor with Susac syndrome. Each CDR3 is given with its conserved first and last residue. The D gene is left open where the match is weak. A clone size is listed for some rows: how often the clone was seen (once, few, many), or a class if it is expanded.

V	D	size	length	J	CDR3	DNA
TRBV29-1	-	-	12	TRBJ2-3	CSVAQGSDTQYF	TGCAGCGTTGCTCAGGGGTCGGATACGCAGTATTTT
TRBV9	-	-	15	TRBJ1-1	CASSVAASTNTEAFF	TGTGCCAGCAGCGTAGCAGCCTCCACGAACACTGAAGCTTTCTTT
TRBV7-8	TRBD1	-	17	TRBJ2-1	CASSSMATGALYNEQFF	TGTGCCAGCAGCTCCATGGCGACAGGGGCCCTTTACAATGAGCAGTTCTTC
TRBV27	TRBD1	-	15	TRBJ1-5	CASSSGTGVDQPQHF	TGTGCCAGCAGTTCGGGGACAGGGGTTGATCAGCCCCAGCATTTT
TRBV14	-	-	14	TRBJ1-2	CASSPGWAVRGYTF	TGTGCCAGCAGCCCTGGGTGGGCAGTCCGAGGCTACACCTTC
TRBV29-1	TRBD2	-	15	TRBJ2-3	CSVEILEREADTQYF	TGCAGCGTTGAAATACTTGAGCGGGAGGCAGATACGCAGTATTTT
TRBV7-8	-	-	14	TRBJ2-1	CASSFPVDPNEQFF	TGTGCCAGCAGCTTCCCTGTAGACCCCAATGAGCAGTTCTTC
TRBV14	-	-	14	TRBJ1-2	CASSQAPGFYGYTF	TGTGCCAGCAGCCAAGCTCCAGGCTTCTATGGCTACACCTTC
TRBV5-4	TRBD2	-	14	TRBJ2-7	CASSLGTSRYEQYF	TGTGCCAGCAGCTTGGGGACTAGCCGCTACGAGCAGTACTTC
TRBV27	-	once	14	TRBJ1-5	CASSPNAIHQPQHF	TGTGCCAGCAGTCCCAACGCAATTCACCAGCCCCAGCATTTT
TRBV27	-	-	17	TRBJ2-6	CASSFLTASSGANVLTF	TGTGCCAGCAGTTTCTTGACAGCCAGCTCTGGGGCCAACGTCCTGACTTTC
TRBV29-1	-	-	12	TRBJ1-5	CSVGDPNQPQHF	TGCAGCGTTGGGGATCCTAATCAGCCCCAGCATTTT
TRBV14	-	-	18	TRBJ2-2	CASSHVPRHSTNTGELFF	TGTGCCAGCAGCCACGTACCCCGCCACTCCACGAACACCGGGGAGCTGTTTTTT
TRBV28	-	few	13	TRBJ1-1	CASSPVVRFEAFF	TGTGCCAGCAGCCCCGTTGTACGTTTTGAAGCTTTCTTT
TRBV5-6	-	-	14	TRBJ2-7	CASRPGLPAAKQYF	TGTGCCAGCAGACCCGGGCTTCCTGCGGCGAAGCAGTACTTC
TRBV30	-	-	14	TRBJ1-2	CAWVGGFQGYGYTF	TGTGCCTGGGTCGGAGGGTTTCAAGGCTATGGCTACACCTTC
TRBV29-1	-	-	12	TRBJ2-1	CSVLGNYNEQFF	TGCAGCGTTTTAGGAAATTACAATGAGCAGTTCTTC
TRBV25-1	-	-	14	TRBJ2-5	CASSEWGDIETQYF	TGTGCCAGCAGTGAATGGGGGGATATAGAGACCCAGTACTTC
TRBV9	-	-	15	TRBJ2-5	CASSSGLSGGETQYF	TGTGCCAGCAGCTCCGGACTATCCGGTGGGGAGACCCAGTACTTC
TRBV19	-	-	14	TRBJ2-1	CASSTSLAFSEQFF	TGTGCCAGTTCAACCAGCCTAGCGTTCAGTGAGCAGTTCTTC
TRBV9	TRBD1	-	15	TRBJ2-1	CASSNRDRGYNEQFF	TGTGCCAGCAGCAACCGGGACAGGGGCTACAATGAGCAGTTCTTC
TRBV27	-	once	14	TRBJ2-7	CASSLGTTTYEQYF	TGTGCCAGCAGTTTAGGGACGACAACCTACGAGCAGTACTTC
TRBV12-3/TRBV12-4	-	-	13	TRBJ2-1	CASSLGIYNEQFF	TGTGCCAGCAGTTTAGGCATATACAATGAGCAGTTCTTC
TRBV19	-	-	16	TRBJ1-1	CASSPRTLHGGTEAFF	TGTGCCAGTAGTCCCCGTACCCTTCATGGGGGGACTGAAGCTTTCTTT
TRBV4-2	-	-	15	TRBJ2-1	CASSQVVFTSDEQFF	TGTGCCAGCAGCCAAGTAGTCTTCACCAGCGATGAGCAGTTCTTC
TRBV29-1	-	-	13	TRBJ1-2	CSVERGGNYGYTF	TGCAGCGTTGAACGCGGGGGCAACTATGGCTACACCTTC
TRBV29-1	TRBD1	few	16	TRBJ1-2	CSVLLTGTGSPYGYTF	TGCAGCGTCCTCCTTACCGGGACAGGGAGTCCCTATGGCTACACCTTC
TRBV9	-	-	14	TRBJ1-5	CASSFGDGNQPQHF	TGTGCCAGCAGCTTCGGGGATGGCAATCAGCCCCAGCATTTT
TRBV3-1	-	-	13	TRBJ2-7	CASSQDLVYEQYF	TGTGCCAGCAGCCAAGACCTAGTTTACGAGCAGTACTTC
TRBV29-1	-	-	17	TRBJ2-3	CSVEGGQAGLQADTQYF	TGCAGCGTTGAGGGCGGGCAGGCGGGACTTCAGGCAGATACGCAGTATTTT
TRBV15	-	-	15	TRBJ1-2	CATSSPGTDFYGYTF	TGTGCCACCAGCAGCCCCGGGACCGACTTCTATGGCTACACCTTC
TRBV19	-	-	12	TRBJ2-1	CASSDGYNEQFF	TGTGCCAGTTCGGACGGTTACAATGAGCAGTTCTTC
TRBV4-2	-	-	16	TRBJ2-5	CASSPRPGSEGETQYF	TGTGCCAGCAGCCCCCGACCGGGGAGCGAGGGGGAGACCCAGTACTTC
TRBV9	TRBD2	-	15	TRBJ2-1	CASSVIAGGYNEQFF	TGTGCCAGCAGCGTAATAGCGGGAGGCTACAATGAGCAGTTCTTC
TRBV27	-	few	14	TRBJ1-2	CASSSTLWFSGYTF	TGTGCCAGCAGTTCTACCCTGTGGTTTAGTGGCTACACCTTC
TRBV14	-	-	13	TRBJ2-4	CASSQDRGNIQYF	TGTGCCAGCAGCCAAGACCGGGGAAACATTCAGTACTTC
TRBV2	-	-	11	TRBJ2-7	CASTLRGEQYF	TGTGCCAGCACCCTTAGGGGCGAGCAGTACTTC
TRBV9	TRBD1	-	16	TRBJ2-2	CASSPTGTGNTGELFF	TGTGCCAGCAGCCCAACCGGGACAGGGAACACCGGGGAGCTGTTTTTT
TRBV19	-	-	12	TRBJ1-5	CASSIAGEPQHF	TGTGCCAGTAGTATTGCCGGGGAGCCCCAGCATTTT
TRBV4-1	-	-	15	TRBJ2-7	CASSHPQGGRYEQYF	TGCGCCAGCAGCCATCCTCAGGGGGGGCGGTACGAGCAGTACTTC
TRBV29-1	TRBD2	-	15	TRBJ2-2	CSVELAGGPSGELFF	TGCAGCGTGGAACTAGCGGGAGGGCCTAGCGGGGAGCTGTTTTTT
TRBV25-1	TRBD1	-	12	TRBJ2-7	CATRQGANEQYF	TGTGCCACCCGACAGGGGGCGAACGAGCAGTACTTC
TRBV29-1	-	-	12	TRBJ1-1	CSVVREDTEAFF	TGCAGCGTTGTCAGGGAAGACACTGAAGCTTTCTTT
TRBV29-1	TRBD2	-	15	TRBJ2-7	CSVESLAGVNYEQYF	TGCAGCGTTGAGTCCCTAGCGGGGGTGAACTACGAGCAGTACTTC
TRBV4-1	-	-	15	TRBJ1-4	CASSLQNRFNEKLFF	TGCGCCAGCAGCCTTCAGAATAGATTTAATGAAAAACTGTTTTTT
TRBV14	-	-	16	TRBJ2-1	CASSPSSGLQYNEQFF	TGTGCCAGCAGCCCGTCGAGTGGACTACAGTACAATGAGCAGTTCTTC
TRBV28	TRBD2	-	19	TRBJ2-1	CASSPLGLAGRQTYNEQFF	TGTGCCAGCAGTCCCCTGGGGCTAGCGGGAAGACAGACCTACAATGAGCAGTTCTTC
TRBV12-3/TRBV12-4	-	-	15	TRBJ2-2	CASSFWRANTGELFF	TGTGCCAGCAGTTTCTGGAGAGCGAACACCGGGGAGCTGTTTTTT